The present entry profiles one T cell receptor (beta chain) with its context. Antigen specificity is unknown. This may be a read error, as it is one base from a much larger clone. CDR3-region Arm-PCR and iRepertoire HTBI primers produced the TCR beta libraries. TCRdb reprocessed the multiplex PCR reads with MiXCR, giving one entry per CDR3 protein. The sample lists more than 300,000 distinct CDR3 sequences; 20% were seen once. These data come from a study of regulatory T cells in long-lasting Graves disease. Broader study findings: More public clonotypes were shared by persistent patients (2,741) than by new patients (about 970). TCR diversity was lower in persistent than newly diagnosed Graves' disease.

The CDR3 extends over 13 amino acids. CDR1 and CDR2 from the germline V gene are SGDLS and YYNGEE. V lost 3 bases, J lost 8 bases, and 0 bases stayed unmatched. Time point in this sample: persistent/refractory GD, antithyroid drugs over 5 years with positive TRAb. PBMC RNA served as the TCR library source. An endocrinology unit in Xi'an, China, supplied the patients. This material consisted of peripheral blood mononuclear cells (PBMCs), taken when the disease was refractory, from a patient treated with antithyroid drugs. The V gene is TRBV9, the J gene TRBJ1-6, with 9 bases that match TRBD1. This sequence was found in a female donor with Graves disease. CDR3 protein: CASSGDRDSPLHF. The CDR3, as DNA: TGTGCCAGCAGCGGGGACAGGGATTCACCCCTCCACTTT.